The 15 T cell receptor beta chains below all came from one sample that was sequenced in a study of blood T cell repertoires in COVID-19. Measured with immunoSEQ multiplex PCR; TCRdb has only the in-frame clones, and not every one. Among roughly 280,000 clones listed, 80% to 90% were seen once. The material sequenced was peripheral blood. The source of these receptors is a young man with active or convalescent COVID-19.

This chain connects TRBV25-1 to TRBJ2-5; tentatively, D is TRBD2 (6 bases). V was pared by 4 bases and J by 3 bases, with 15 bases between. Germline lookup yields CDR1 MGHDK and CDR2 SYGVNS. The CDR3 covers 15 residues. The CDR3 nucleotides read TGTGCCAGCAGTGGGGTAGGAACGGGGGAAGAGACCCAGTACTTC. Its translation is CASSGVGTGEETQYF.

The chain couples TRBV7-6 to TRBJ2-7; 7 bases line up with TRBD2. With V trimmed by 4 bases and J by 3 bases, 12 bases remained unmatched. This CDR3 has 16 amino acids. The V gene's germline CDR1 is SGHVS and CDR2 FNYEAQ. The CDR3, as DNA: TGTGCCAGCAGCTCACGAGCGGGGCCGTTATTCTACGAGCAGTACTTC. Protein sequence: CASSSRAGPLFYEQYF.

The chain combines TRBV9 with TRBJ1-6, with a tentative D call TRBD1 (5 bases). This CDR3 region has 13 residues. V was cut by 0 bases and J by 14 bases, with 12 bases left in between. The germline gives CDR1 SGDLS, CDR2 YYNGEE. The CDR3, as DNA: TGTGCCAGCAGCGTAGAGCCTACGGGGGCCCTCCACTTT. It translates to CASSVEPTGALHF. Together with reference TRBV9 and TRBJ1-6, the CDR3 gives the full variable domain: DSGVTQTPKHLITATGQRVTLRCSPRSGDLSVYWYQQSLDQGLQFLIQYYNGEERAKGNILERFSAQQFPDLHSELNLSSLELGDSALYFCASSVEPTGALHFGNGTRLTVT.

V is TRBV7-2 and J is TRBJ2-1, with 12 positions matching TRBD2. The CDR3 runs 16 residues. The J segment lost 10 bases and the V segment lost 3 bases, leaving 10 bases of the junction unmatched. Germline-derived CDR1 and CDR2 are SGHTA and FQGNSA. In DNA, the CDR3 is TGTGCCAGCAGCTTGCCCCCTAGCGGGGGGGCTTGGGAGCAGTTCTTC. It is translated as CASSLPPSGGAWEQFF.

The table lists this clone with a few counts. The chain recombines TRBV11-2 with TRBJ2-1, with 9 bases matching TRBD2. The germline CDR1 and CDR2 sequences are SGHAT and FQNNGV. CDR3 length: 16 residues. The ends lost 6 bases at V and 8 bases at J; junction bases unmatched: 14. CDR3 loop: CASSYASGGLVDEQFF. The DNA of the CDR3 is TGTGCCAGCAGTTACGCCAGCGGGGGGCTGGTGGATGAGCAGTTCTTC.

V and J are TRBV3-1 (or the pseudogene TRBV3-2) and TRBJ1-2, with D possibly matching TRBD1 (5 bases). Trimming shortened V by 4 bases and J by 11 bases, and 26 bases separated the two germline ends. Germline values: CDR1 LGHDT, CDR2 YNNKEL (reference sequence). The CDR3 contains 16 residues. CDR3: CASSPPGVGRTMWYTF. The CDR3 DNA reads TGTGCCAGCAGCCCCCCGGGGGTGGGGAGAACTATGTGGTACACCTTC.

The rearrangement links TRBV19 to TRBJ1-1; 7 bases align to TRBD1. CDR1 LNHDA and CDR2 SQIVND come from the germline V gene (reference sequence). The CDR3 totals 14 residues. V gave up 5 bases and J gave up 1 base; unmatched junction bases: 4. The CDR3 DNA sequence: TGTGCCAGTAGTTTAAGGACAGGGAACACTGAAGCTTTCTTT. Protein sequence: CASSLRTGNTEAFF.

This chain joins TRBV27 and TRBJ1-1; D is uncertain. In germline, CDR1 is MNHEY, CDR2 SMNVEV (reference sequence). Trimming stripped 8 bases from V and 4 bases from J, with 14 bases between. The CDR3 is 13 amino acids. The chain's CDR3 is CASYAAGGTEAFF. In nucleotides, the CDR3 is TGTGCCAGCTACGCCGCCGGAGGCACTGAAGCTTTCTTT.

V is TRBV4-1 and J is TRBJ1-2; 10 bases match TRBD1. V was clipped by 3 bases and J by 8 bases; unmatched bases: 9. The CDR3 runs 15 residues. Germline assignment: CDR1 MGHRA and CDR2 YSYEKL. The CDR3 DNA reads TGCGCCAGCAGCCAGGGGACAGGGGTTAAAGGCGGCTACACCTTC. Its translation: CASSQGTGVKGGYTF.

The chain has TRBV19 and TRBJ1-2; D is uncertain. The CDR3 covers 12 residues. Germline V gene lookup returns CDR1 LNHDA and CDR2 SQIVND (reference sequence). V gave up 5 bases and J gave up 7 bases, with 11 bases separating them. The CDR3 reads CASSERHLGYTF. CDR3 nucleotide sequence: TGTGCCAGTAGTGAACGACATCTTGGCTACACCTTC.

The chain employs TRBV7-9 and TRBJ2-7, with 8 bases lining up with TRBD1. V was pared by 4 bases and J by 0 bases, with 8 bases of the junction left unmatched. Germline V CDR1 and CDR2: SEHNR, FQNEAQ (reference sequence). The CDR3 spans 16 residues. The CDR3, as DNA: TGTGCCAGCAGCTCATACCGGGACAGGAACTCCTACGAGCAGTACTTC. Translating gives CASSSYRDRNSYEQYF.

The rearrangement uses TRBV5-6 and TRBJ1-2; 11 bases line up with TRBD1. There are 15 residues in the CDR3. Trimming removed 4 bases from V and 8 bases from J; junction bases left unmatched: 10. Germline V lookup: CDR1 SGHDT, CDR2 YYEEEE. The CDR3 DNA is TGTGCCAGCAGCCCGCGCCTCCGGGACAGGGGGGGCTACACCTTC. Amino acids: CASSPRLRDRGGYTF.

The gene calls are TRBV10-1 and TRBJ2-2; no clear D. CDR3 size: 14 residues. Germline V gives CDR1 WNHNN, CDR2 SYGVQD (reference sequence). V lost 6 bases to trimming and J lost 1 base, with 9 bases between them. In nucleotides, the CDR3 is TGCGCCAGCAGGAGTTCAGGGAACACCGGGGAGCTGTTTTTT. It is translated as CASRSSGNTGELFF.

The genes are TRBV5-6 and TRBJ1-2, with unresolved D. Germline CDR1 reads SGHDT; CDR2 reads YYEEEE. The CDR3 is 14 residues long. V was pared by 4 bases and J by 2 bases, with 12 bases between. Here the CDR3 DNA reads TGTGCCAGCAGCCGAGGAGGAGGGAACTATGGCTACACCTTC. Translating gives CASSRGGGNYGYTF.

This chain links TRBV6-2 or TRBV6-3 with TRBJ1-1; D not resolved. Trimming left V 6 bases short and J 7 bases short, with 24 bases between. The CDR3 covers 16 residues. CDR1 is MNHEY, CDR2 SVGEGT, per germline. The CDR3 bases are TGTGCCAGCAGCCAAAACCCTTATATGACAAGCAGTGAAGCTTTCTTT. Its translation: CASSQNPYMTSSEAFF.